Below, 16 T cell receptor beta chains from the same sample are listed, as sequenced in a study of cytomegalovirus exposure and HLA in healthy donors. A multiplex PCR was run with 60 Vbeta primers and 13 Jbeta primers. The table came from immunoSEQ multiplex PCR; TCRdb's copy has only in-frame clones and leaves some out. Counted here are approximately 100,000 clones, around 86% occurring once; the ten biggest clones make up roughly 8.3%. The sequencing sample was made of PBMCs. The receptors derive from a man between 25 and 39 years old in good health and CMV-seropositive.

The CDR3 here is CASSEMGGPQPQHF. The DNA of the CDR3 is TGTGCCAGCAGTGAAATGGGGGGGCCTCAGCCCCAGCATTTT. This chain uses TRBV6-1 with TRBJ1-5, with D possibly being TRBD1 (6 bases). Germline CDR1 MNHNS, CDR2 SASEGT. The CDR3 covers 14 residues. Trimming pared 2 bases from V and 6 bases from J, leaving 11 bases between.

The V and J genes are TRBV18 and TRBJ2-3; 10 positions agree with TRBD2. Trimming cost V 3 bases and J 6 bases; bases outside gene matches: 6. Germline V lookup: CDR1 KGHSH, CDR2 LQKENI. CDR3 length equals 15 residues. This CDR3 is CASSPKAGGMDTQYF. In nucleotides, the CDR3 is TGTGCCAGCTCACCCAAAGCGGGAGGGATGGATACGCAGTATTTT.

A few counts support this clone. The rearrangement links TRBV7-8 to TRBJ2-1; maybe TRBD1 (6 bases). The V gene lost 2 bases and the J gene lost 6 bases, with 8 bases spanning the gap. CDR3 size: 13 residues. Germline assignment: CDR1 SGHVS and CDR2 FQNEAQ. The CDR3 is CASSLLGGNEQFF. In DNA, the CDR3 is TGTGCCAGCAGCTTATTAGGGGGCAATGAGCAGTTCTTC.

The chain employs TRBV2 and TRBJ1-2; no definite D call. In germline, CDR1 is SNHLY, CDR2 FYNNEI. The CDR3 sequence is 14 residues long. Trimming stripped 7 bases from V and 0 bases from J, with 12 bases between. The DNA of the CDR3 is TGTGCCAGCACACGGGAGACCACTAACTATGGCTACACCTTC. Encoded protein: CASTRETTNYGYTF. The complete variable domain, with remaining parts taken from reference TRBV2 and TRBJ1-2, reads EPEVTQTPSHQVTQMGQEVILRCVPISNHLYFYWYRQILGQKVEFLVSFYNNEISEKSEIFDDQFSVERPDGSNFTLKIRSTKLEDSAMYFCASTRETTNYGYTFGSGTRLTVV.

This sequence joins TRBV4-2 and TRBJ2-1, with 7 bases that match TRBD2. CDR3 length: 15 residues. Trimming at V came to 5 bases and at J to 2 bases, leaving 6 bases not matched to a gene. In germline, CDR1 is LGHNA, CDR2 YNFKEQ. Written as DNA, the CDR3 is TGTGCCAGCAGCACAGCGGGACGGGCCTACAATGAGCAGTTCTTC. Residues: CASSTAGRAYNEQFF.

V is TRBV5-1 and J is TRBJ2-3, with a possible D match to TRBD2 (5 bases). The CDR3 spans 14 residues. Germline V lookup: CDR1 SGHRS, CDR2 YFSETQ. Trimming stripped 0 bases from V and 3 bases from J, with 8 bases between. This CDR3 reads CASSLVATTDTQYF. The CDR3 nucleotides are TGCGCCAGCAGCTTGGTAGCGACGACAGATACGCAGTATTTT.

J is TRBJ1-3 and V is TRBV2, with 7 bases identical to TRBD1. The CDR3 loop spans 14 amino acids. The ends lost 6 bases at V and 0 bases at J; junction bases unmatched: 2. Germline loops: CDR1 SNHLY, CDR2 FYNNEI. CDR3 bases: TGTGCCAGCAGGGACAGGATCTCTGGAAACACCATATATTTT. Protein sequence: CASRDRISGNTIYF.

This clone has just a few counts. The CDR3 coding sequence is TGCGCCAGCAGCCAAGCCGGGACAGGGGGCTTTGGCTACACCTTC. Protein sequence: CASSQAGTGGFGYTF. The chain carries TRBV4-1 and TRBJ1-2, with 12 positions matching TRBD1. The V gene's germline CDR1 is MGHRA and CDR2 YSYEKL. V shed 1 base, J shed 7 bases, and the junction held 4 bases outside the gene matches. This CDR3 spans 15 amino acids.

The chain employs TRBV27 and TRBJ2-1; 14 nucleotides match TRBD2. This CDR3 has 16 residues. Germline CDR1 reads MNHEY; CDR2 reads SMNVEV (reference sequence). J was trimmed by 0 bases and V by 6 bases; bases with no gene match: 1. The CDR3 nucleotides are TGTGCCAGCAGAGGACTAGCGGGAGGCTCCTACAATGAGCAGTTCTTC. Translating it yields CASRGLAGGSYNEQFF.

The chain combines TRBV2 with TRBJ2-1; 9 nucleotides match TRBD2. The CDR3 consists of 14 residues. V gave up 7 bases and J gave up 8 bases; unmatched junction bases: 9. Germline CDR1 SNHLY, CDR2 FYNNEI. The CDR3 spells CASKVGLALDEQFF. For the CDR3, the DNA is TGTGCCAGCAAGGTTGGACTAGCGCTTGATGAGCAGTTCTTC.

Only one count was recorded for this clone. The rearrangement uses TRBV30 and TRBJ1-2; 9 bases map to TRBD1. Germline V CDR1 and CDR2: GTSNPN, SVGIG (reference sequence). Trimming removed 4 bases from V and 3 bases from J; junction bases left unmatched: 3. The CDR3 is 13 residues long. CDR3 region: CAWTQGADYGYTF. CDR3 bases: TGTGCCTGGACACAGGGGGCGGACTATGGCTACACCTTC.

The J gene is TRBJ2-7, the V gene TRBV6-6; TRBD2 agrees at 12 bases. The trim removed 2 bases at V and 1 base at J, leaving 3 bases unmatched. The CDR3 is 16 amino acids. The germline V gene has CDR1 MNHNY and CDR2 SVGAGI (reference sequence). The CDR3 is CASSYGTSGRSYEQYF. The CDR3 nucleotides are TGTGCCAGCAGTTACGGTACTAGCGGGAGGTCCTACGAGCAGTACTTC.

This chain links TRBV18 with TRBJ1-1; D may be TRBD1 (5 bases). V was clipped by 4 bases and J by 4 bases, with 10 bases between them. Germline V gene sequence: CDR1 KGHSH, CDR2 LQKENI. The CDR3 totals 13 residues. CDR3 sequence: CASSLTATTEAFF. The CDR3 DNA follows: TGTGCCAGCTCACTGACAGCGACCACTGAAGCTTTCTTT.

This clone was seen only a few times. The CDR3 spells CASSFTGDYNEKLFF. The DNA for the CDR3 is TGTGCCAGCAGCTTTACAGGGGATTATAATGAAAAACTGTTTTTT. The J gene is TRBJ1-4, the V gene TRBV7-6; 7 bases line up with TRBD1. The CDR3 spans 15 residues. Germline V CDR1 and CDR2: SGHVS, FNYEAQ. V gave up 3 bases and J gave up 4 bases; unmatched junction bases: 5. Full variable domain (missing parts from reference TRBV7-6 and TRBJ1-4): GAGVSQSPRYKVTKRGQDVALRCDPISGHVSLYWYRQALGQGPEFLTYFNYEAQQDKSGLPNDRFSAERPEGSISTLTIQRTEQRDSAMYRCASSFTGDYNEKLFFGSGTQLSVL.

For this clone: Other DNA sequences in the same sample also yield this CDR3. The chain is built from TRBV6-5 and TRBJ2-7; TRBD1 matches at 7 bases. There are 12 residues in the CDR3. The V gene end was trimmed by 7 bases and the J gene end by 6 bases; junction bases not matched to a gene: 6. Germline V gene sequence: CDR1 MNHEY, CDR2 SVGAGI. CDR3 bases: TGTGCCAGCACGCTACCAGGGGGCGAGCAGTACTTC. It specifies CASTLPGGEQYF.

The rearrangement joins TRBV27 to TRBJ2-5; 9 nucleotides match TRBD1. Germline lookup yields CDR1 MNHEY and CDR2 SMNVEV (reference sequence). Trimming removed 3 bases from V and 4 bases from J; junction bases left unmatched: 6. The CDR3 runs 15 residues. In DNA, the CDR3 is TGTGCCAGCAGTTTTGCCCCGACAGGGGGAGAGACCCAGTACTTC. Amino acid sequence: CASSFAPTGGETQYF.